This TCR beta chain originates from a study of identical twins. This clonotype has only a few counts. The antigen is not known. Findings of the study overall: High-abundance cord blood beta clonotypes had fewer insertions; memory repertoires showed none. There is a chance that invariant MAIT and iNKT cells partially muddied zero-insertion analyses.

Looked up from germline, CDR1 is MNHEY and CDR2 is SMNVEV (reference sequence). V lost 8 bases and J 7 bases, leaving 18 bases between the germline ends. This CDR3 has 13 amino acids. Template switching, a step in the protocol, added a universal primer site, and cDNA carried unique molecular identifiers. Via MiXCR, TCRdb re-called the 5' RACE reads, giving one row per CDR3 protein. The data hold under 900,000 distinct CDR3 sequences, with about 12% observed a single time. With no exceptions, donors were healthy Caucasians. Another study also made use of these data, one on yellow fever vaccine responses in identical twins.

The chain links TRBV27 to TRBJ2-7; D may match TRBD1 or TRBD2 (5 bases each). The sequence was obtained from a woman under 30 in good health. The specimen was PBMCs. CDR3 loop: CASSEGFPGEQYF. For the CDR3, the DNA is TGTGCCAGCTCCGAGGGGTTCCCTGGGGAGCAGTACTTC.